This paragraph reports one TCR beta chain. Germline and junction disagree at one end, which may indicate a read error. Then a second PCR, running about 7 to 11 cycles, was carried out with a sample-barcoded 5' primer and a J-beta primer mix. TCRdb independently ran MiXCR on the 5' RACE reads; one entry per CDR3 protein. Here the sample spans around 800,000 distinct CDR3 sequences, around two thirds being singletons. These data originate in a study of blood T cells in healthy people across ages. Each donor gave 9 to 10 milliliters of peripheral blood. The sequencing sample was made of blood. This TCR derives from a man under 40 in good health.

The CDR3 DNA reads as TGTGCCAGCAACTTAGTGGGCAGGGTCGGGCAGCCCCAGCATTTT. Its translation is CASNLVGRVGQPQHF. V is TRBV7-8 and J is TRBJ1-5; D possibly corresponds to TRBD1 (5 bases). This CDR3 is 15 amino acids long. Germline V gene sequence: CDR1 SGHVS, CDR2 FQNEAQ.